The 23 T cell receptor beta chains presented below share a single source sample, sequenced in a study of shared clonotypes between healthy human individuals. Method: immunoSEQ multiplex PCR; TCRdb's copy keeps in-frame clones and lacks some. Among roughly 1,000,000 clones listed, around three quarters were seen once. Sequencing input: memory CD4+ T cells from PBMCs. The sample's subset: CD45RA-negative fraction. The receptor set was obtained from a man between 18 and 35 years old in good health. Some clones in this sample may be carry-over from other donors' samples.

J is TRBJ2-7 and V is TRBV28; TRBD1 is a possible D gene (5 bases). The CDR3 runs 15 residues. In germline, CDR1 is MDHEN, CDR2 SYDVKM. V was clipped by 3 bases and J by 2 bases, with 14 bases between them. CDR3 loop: CASSFPSGNTYEQYF. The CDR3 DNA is TGTGCCAGCAGTTTCCCCTCAGGGAACACCTACGAGCAGTACTTC.

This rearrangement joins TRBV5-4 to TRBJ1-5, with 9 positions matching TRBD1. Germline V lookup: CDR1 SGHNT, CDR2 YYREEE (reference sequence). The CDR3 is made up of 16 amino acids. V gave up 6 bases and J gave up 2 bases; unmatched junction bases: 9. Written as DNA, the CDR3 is TGTGCCAGCATGGGGACAGGGTCGTTTTGCAATCAGCCCCAGCATTTT. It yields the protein CASMGTGSFCNQPQHF.

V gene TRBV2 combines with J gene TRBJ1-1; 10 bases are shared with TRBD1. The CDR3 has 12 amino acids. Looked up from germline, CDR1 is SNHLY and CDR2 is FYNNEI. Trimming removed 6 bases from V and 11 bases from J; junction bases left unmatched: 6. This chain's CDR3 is CASRDRGDLAFF. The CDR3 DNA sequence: TGTGCCAGCAGGGACAGGGGGGACTTGGCTTTCTTT.

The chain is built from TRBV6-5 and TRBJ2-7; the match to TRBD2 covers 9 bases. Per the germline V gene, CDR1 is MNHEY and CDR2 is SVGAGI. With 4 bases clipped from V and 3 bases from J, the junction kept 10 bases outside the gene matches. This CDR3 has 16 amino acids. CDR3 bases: TGTGCCAGCAGTTCCTCTAGGACTAGCGTCGTCTACGAGCAGTACTTC. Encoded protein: CASSSSRTSVVYEQYF.

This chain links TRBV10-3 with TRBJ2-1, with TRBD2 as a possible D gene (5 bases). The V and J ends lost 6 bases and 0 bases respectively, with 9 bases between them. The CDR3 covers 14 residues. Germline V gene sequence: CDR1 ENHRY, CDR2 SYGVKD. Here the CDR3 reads CAIRDRDSYNEQFF. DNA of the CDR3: TGTGCCATCAGAGACCGGGACTCCTACAATGAGCAGTTCTTC.

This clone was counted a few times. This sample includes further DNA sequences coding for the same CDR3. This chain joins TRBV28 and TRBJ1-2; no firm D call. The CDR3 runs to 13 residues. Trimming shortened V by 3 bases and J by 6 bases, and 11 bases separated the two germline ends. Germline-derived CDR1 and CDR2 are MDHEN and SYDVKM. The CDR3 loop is CASSFTRGDGYTF. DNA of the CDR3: TGTGCCAGCAGTTTTACTCGGGGAGATGGCTACACCTTC.

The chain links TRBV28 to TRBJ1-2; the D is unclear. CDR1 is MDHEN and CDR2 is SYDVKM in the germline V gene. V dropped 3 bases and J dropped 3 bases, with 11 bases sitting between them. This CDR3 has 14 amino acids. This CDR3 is CASSFFDTYYGYTF. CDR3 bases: TGTGCCAGCAGTTTCTTCGACACCTACTATGGCTACACCTTC.

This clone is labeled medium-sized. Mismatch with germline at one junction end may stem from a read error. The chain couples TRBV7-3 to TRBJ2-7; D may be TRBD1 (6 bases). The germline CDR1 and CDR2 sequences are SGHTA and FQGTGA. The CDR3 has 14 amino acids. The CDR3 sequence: CASSLGPTQGPTHF. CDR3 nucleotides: TGTGCCAGCAGCTTAGGCCCAACACAGGGACCTACCCACTTC.

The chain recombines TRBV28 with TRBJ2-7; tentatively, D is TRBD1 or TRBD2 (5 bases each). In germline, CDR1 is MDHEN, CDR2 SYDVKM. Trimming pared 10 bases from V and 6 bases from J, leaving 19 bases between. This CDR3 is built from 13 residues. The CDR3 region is CATEPPPGAEQYF. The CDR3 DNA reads TGTGCCACCGAGCCCCCCCCCGGGGCCGAGCAGTACTTC.

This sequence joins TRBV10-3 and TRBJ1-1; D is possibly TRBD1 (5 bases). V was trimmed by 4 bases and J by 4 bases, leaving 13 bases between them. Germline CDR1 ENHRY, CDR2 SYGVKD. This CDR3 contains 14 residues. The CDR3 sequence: CAISVLPRATEAFF. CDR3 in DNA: TGTGCCATCAGTGTTCTCCCCAGGGCCACTGAAGCTTTCTTT.

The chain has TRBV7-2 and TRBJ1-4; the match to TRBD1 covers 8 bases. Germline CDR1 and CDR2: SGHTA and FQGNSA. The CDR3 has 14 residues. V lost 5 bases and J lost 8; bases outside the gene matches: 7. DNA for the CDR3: TGTGCCAGCAGCCGAGACAGGGGAGGAGAAAAACTGTTTTTT. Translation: CASSRDRGGEKLFF.

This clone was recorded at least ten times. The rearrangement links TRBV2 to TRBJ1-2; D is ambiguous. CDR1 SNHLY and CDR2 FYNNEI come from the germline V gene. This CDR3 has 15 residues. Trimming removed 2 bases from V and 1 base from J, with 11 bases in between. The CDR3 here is CASSELQTINYGYTF. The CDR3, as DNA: TGTGCCAGCAGTGAACTACAGACGATTAACTATGGCTACACCTTC.

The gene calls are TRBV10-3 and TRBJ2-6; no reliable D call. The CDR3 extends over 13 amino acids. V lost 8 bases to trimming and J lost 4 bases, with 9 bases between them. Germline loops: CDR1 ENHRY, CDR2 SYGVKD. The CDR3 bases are TGTGCCATCGAATCCCCAGGGGCCAACGTCCTGACTTTC. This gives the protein CAIESPGANVLTF.

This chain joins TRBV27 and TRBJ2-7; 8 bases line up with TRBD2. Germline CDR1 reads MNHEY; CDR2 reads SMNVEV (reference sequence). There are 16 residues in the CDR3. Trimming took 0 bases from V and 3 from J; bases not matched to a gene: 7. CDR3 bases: TGTGCCAGCAGTTTATCTGGGCGGGAGGCGTTCTACGAGCAGTACTTC. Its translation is CASSLSGREAFYEQYF.

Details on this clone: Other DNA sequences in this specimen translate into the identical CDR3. The CDR3 bases are TGTGCCAGCAGCGTAGGAGTGACAGATACGCAGTATTTT. This sequence encodes CASSVGVTDTQYF. This rearrangement joins TRBV9 to TRBJ2-3; unclear D gene. The CDR3 contains 13 residues. Germline V gene lookup returns CDR1 SGDLS and CDR2 YYNGEE. V was cut by 0 bases and J by 3 bases, with 5 bases left in between.

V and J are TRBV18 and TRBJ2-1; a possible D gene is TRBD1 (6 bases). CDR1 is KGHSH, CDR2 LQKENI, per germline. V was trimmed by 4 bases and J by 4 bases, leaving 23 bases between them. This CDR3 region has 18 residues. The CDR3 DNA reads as TGTGCCAGCTCACTGCTATACGCCCGGGACACCCCTTACAATGAGCAGTTCTTC. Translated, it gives CASSLLYARDTPYNEQFF.

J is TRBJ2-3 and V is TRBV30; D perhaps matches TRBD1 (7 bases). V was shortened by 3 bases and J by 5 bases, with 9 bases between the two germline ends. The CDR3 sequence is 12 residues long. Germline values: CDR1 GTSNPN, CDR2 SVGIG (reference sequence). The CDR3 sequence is CAWSQGGDTQYF. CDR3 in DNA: TGTGCCTGGAGCCAGGGGGGAGATACGCAGTATTTT.

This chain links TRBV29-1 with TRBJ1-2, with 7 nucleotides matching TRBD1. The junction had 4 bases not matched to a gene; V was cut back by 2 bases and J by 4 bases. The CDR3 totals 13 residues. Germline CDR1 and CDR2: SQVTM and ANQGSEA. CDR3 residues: CSVETYRGYGYTF. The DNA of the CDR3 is TGCAGCGTTGAAACGTACAGGGGCTATGGCTACACCTTC.

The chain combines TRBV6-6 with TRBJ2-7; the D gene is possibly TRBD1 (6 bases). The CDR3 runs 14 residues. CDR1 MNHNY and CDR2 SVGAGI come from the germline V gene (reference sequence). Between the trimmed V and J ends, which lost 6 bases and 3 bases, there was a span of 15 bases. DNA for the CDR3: TGTGCCAGCAGCAACAATCGAGGGGGCTACGAGCAGTACTTC. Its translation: CASSNNRGGYEQYF.

The CDR3 loop reads CASSVDIRLNTEAFF. The CDR3 coding sequence is TGTGCCAGCAGCGTAGATATCAGACTGAACACTGAAGCTTTCTTT. The chain carries TRBV9 and TRBJ1-1; D unresolved. V lost 0 bases, J lost 0 bases, and 9 bases lay in between. The germline V gene encodes CDR1 SGDLS and CDR2 YYNGEE. This CDR3 is 15 amino acids long.

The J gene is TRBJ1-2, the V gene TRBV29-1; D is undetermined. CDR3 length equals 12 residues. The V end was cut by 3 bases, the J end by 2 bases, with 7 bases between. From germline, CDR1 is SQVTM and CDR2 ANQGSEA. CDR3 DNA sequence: TGCAGCGTTGATCCGGGGAACTATGGCTACACCTTC. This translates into CSVDPGNYGYTF.

The CDR3 bases are TGTGCCACCAGCGGACAGGGGCAAGAGACCCAGTACTTC. Translated, it gives CATSGQGQETQYF. The rearrangement links TRBV15 to TRBJ2-5; 9 bases align to TRBD1. J lost 2 bases, V lost 5 bases, and 0 bases had no gene match. The CDR3 totals 13 residues. Germline values: CDR1 LNHNV, CDR2 YYDKDF (reference sequence).

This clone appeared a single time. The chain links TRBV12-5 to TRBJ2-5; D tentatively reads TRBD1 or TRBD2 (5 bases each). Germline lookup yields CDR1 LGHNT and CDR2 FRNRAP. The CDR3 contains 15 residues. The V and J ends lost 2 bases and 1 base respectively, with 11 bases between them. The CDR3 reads CASGLNSGTQETQYF. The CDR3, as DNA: TGTGCTAGTGGTTTGAACTCCGGGACCCAAGAGACCCAGTACTTC.